The sequence of this T cell receptor beta chain was determined in a study of identical twins. The table lists this clonotype with a few counts. Its antigen is unknown. Findings and limits, study-wide: When twins shared out-of-frame alpha sequences, those sequences had excess low generation probability.

TCRdb processed the 5' RACE reads anew with MiXCR; each CDR3 protein has one entry. The sample lists 500,000 to 650,000 distinct CDR3 sequences, approximately 20% occurring once. This CDR3 is 14 amino acids long. Germline V gene sequence: CDR1 KGHSH, CDR2 LQKENI. Between the trimmed V and J ends, which lost 2 bases and 4 bases, there was a span of 11 bases. This sample also belongs to another study, concerning yellow fever vaccine responses in identical twins.

The sequenced sample was CD4+ T cells sorted from blood. The sequence was obtained from a woman younger than 30 in good health. This chain connects TRBV18 to TRBJ2-5, with TRBD2 as a possible D gene (6 bases). CDR3 DNA sequence: TGTGCCAGCTCACCAGGAGGGGTCGTAGAGACCCAGTACTTC. This gives the protein CASSPGGVVETQYF.